Each of the 25 T cell receptor beta chains below was sequenced from the same sample in a study of blood T cell repertoires in COVID-19. The data were produced by immunoSEQ multiplex PCR, yet TCRdb's version contains in-frame clones alone and is incomplete. The sample records 150,000 to 200,000 clones, less than 90% being singletons. The specimen sequenced was peripheral blood. The receptors originated from a woman aged 70 to 79 with COVID-19, enrolled during active disease.

This clone was seen a few times. This chain uses TRBV3-1 (or the pseudogene TRBV3-2) with TRBJ2-2; D possibly corresponds to TRBD2 (5 bases). Trimming took 3 bases from V and 6 from J, leaving 17 bases between them. CDR3 length: 16 amino acids. Germline lookup yields CDR1 LGHDT and CDR2 YNNKEL (reference sequence). CDR3 amino acids: CASSQKLDLASGELFF. The CDR3 nucleotides are TGTGCCAGCAGCCAGAAGTTGGACTTAGCATCCGGGGAGCTGTTTTTT.

In its sample, this clone was seen a few times. This chain joins TRBV7-2 and TRBJ1-2; the D gene is possibly TRBD1 (5 bases). There are 15 residues in the CDR3. Trimming removed 5 bases at V and 3 bases at J, with 16 bases between. Germline values: CDR1 SGHTA, CDR2 FQGNSA. The CDR3 DNA reads TGTGCCAGCAGCGTGGGGGGAGGCGGTGACTATGGCTACACCTTC. Translation: CASSVGGGGDYGYTF.

The rearrangement links TRBV11-3 to TRBJ2-1; 10 bases match TRBD1. This CDR3 has 17 residues. J lost 7 bases, V lost 0 bases, and 9 bases had no gene match. Germline CDR1 is SGHNT and CDR2 is YENEEA. In DNA form, the CDR3 reads TGTGCCAGCAGCTTAGACCTGACAGGGGGCGCGAAAAATGAGCAGTTCTTC. Its protein is CASSLDLTGGAKNEQFF.

This clone was detected only once. This rearrangement joins TRBV10-3 to TRBJ2-1; TRBD2 matches 9 bases. The CDR3 length is 15 residues. Germline V gene lookup returns CDR1 ENHRY and CDR2 SYGVKD. After removal of 4 bases from V and 5 bases from J, the junction contained 6 bases not matched to a gene. CDR3 amino acids: CAISGLAERDNEQFF. The CDR3 nucleotides read TGTGCCATCAGTGGACTAGCGGAGAGGGACAATGAGCAGTTCTTC.

The DNA for the CDR3 is TGTGCCAGTCTCAGTAACACTGAAGCTTTCTTT. Amino acid sequence: CASLSNTEAFF. The rearrangement links TRBV28 to TRBJ1-1, with no clear D. Germline CDR1 reads MDHEN; CDR2 reads SYDVKM. This CDR3 spans 11 amino acids. V lost 9 bases and J lost 2, with 7 bases in between.

The gene calls are TRBV5-1 and TRBJ2-1; 11 nucleotides align to TRBD1. From germline, CDR1 is SGHRS and CDR2 YFSETQ. This CDR3 comprises 16 residues. The V and J ends lost 2 bases and 6 bases, in that order; junction bases with no gene match: 7. In DNA form, the CDR3 reads TGCGCCAGCAGCTTACAGGGACAGGGGGGCTCCAATGAGCAGTTCTTC. This encodes CASSLQGQGGSNEQFF.

This sequence joins TRBV7-8 and TRBJ2-1; 10 bases map to TRBD2. The CDR3 extends over 14 amino acids. Losses at the gene ends were 6 bases for V and 8 bases for J; bases not matched to a gene: 7. CDR1 is SGHVS, CDR2 FQNEAQ, per germline. CDR3 sequence (DNA): TGTGCCAGCAGGGAGCGGGAGGGCCTCGATGAGCAGTTCTTC. This codes for CASREREGLDEQFF.

CDR3 loop: CASSFGDTGELFF. Here the CDR3 DNA reads TGTGCCAGCAGCTTCGGGGACACCGGGGAGCTGTTTTTT. The rearrangement links TRBV7-2 to TRBJ2-2, with a weak D call TRBD2 (5 bases). Deletions cut 3 bases from V and 3 bases from J, with 5 bases between. The CDR3 extends over 13 amino acids. Germline V gene data show CDR1 as SGHTA and CDR2 as FQGNSA.

In this sample, this clone turned up once. This chain joins TRBV6-2 or TRBV6-3 and TRBJ2-1; 11 nucleotides line up with TRBD2. Germline V CDR1 and CDR2: MNHEY, SVGEGT. After removal of 5 bases from V and 2 bases from J, the junction contained 2 bases not matched to a gene. The CDR3 is 15 amino acids. CDR3 residues: CASSPLAGAYNEQFF. CDR3 sequence (DNA): TGTGCCAGCAGTCCACTAGCGGGAGCCTACAATGAGCAGTTCTTC.

The J gene is TRBJ2-3, the V gene TRBV9; 8 nucleotides match TRBD1. The CDR3 spans 14 residues. The trim removed 4 bases at V and 6 bases at J, leaving 7 bases unmatched. CDR1 is SGDLS and CDR2 is YYNGEE in the germline V gene. The CDR3 reads CASSPWTGSDTQYF. DNA of the CDR3: TGTGCCAGCAGCCCCTGGACAGGGTCCGATACGCAGTATTTT.

The chain employs TRBV18 and TRBJ2-3, with 13 bases that match TRBD2. Germline lookup yields CDR1 KGHSH and CDR2 LQKENI. CDR3 length: 16 amino acids. After removal of 3 bases from V and 5 bases from J, the junction contained 5 bases not matched to a gene. CDR3: CASSPGTSGTVDTQYF. The CDR3 coding sequence is TGTGCCAGCTCACCTGGGACTAGCGGGACAGTAGATACGCAGTATTTT.

The rearrangement links TRBV18 to TRBJ2-7; 10 bases are a match to TRBD2. The CDR3 extends over 15 amino acids. J gave up 6 bases and V 5 bases, and 10 bases lay outside the gene matches. Germline CDR1 reads KGHSH; CDR2 reads LQKENI. CDR3 in DNA: TGTGCCAGCTCAAACCTAGCGGGAGAAGGGGGCGAGCAGTACTTC. Amino acids: CASSNLAGEGGEQYF.

V usage is TRBV5-1 and J usage is TRBJ2-3; TRBD2 is a possible D gene (6 bases). CDR3 length: 15 residues. The V end lost 0 bases, the J end lost 5 bases, and 13 bases lay between the germline ends. Germline V gene lookup returns CDR1 SGHRS and CDR2 YFSETQ. In DNA form, the CDR3 reads TGCGCCAGCAGCTTGGCCTCGGGACTTAGAGATACGCAGTATTTT. Protein product: CASSLASGLRDTQYF. The whole variable domain, remainder taken from reference TRBV5-1 and TRBJ2-3, is KAGVTQTPRYLIKTRGQQVTLSCSPISGHRSVSWYQQTPGQGLQFLFEYFSETQRNKGNFPGRFSGRQFSNSRSEMNVSTLELGDSALYLCASSLASGLRDTQYFGPGTRLTVL.

The CDR3 loop is CASSRSGPYNEQFF. The DNA for the CDR3 is TGTGCCAGCAGTCGAAGCGGACCCTACAATGAGCAGTTCTTC. The chain joins TRBV27 to TRBJ2-1, with D maybe TRBD2 (5 bases). V lost 5 bases to trimming and J lost 2 bases, with 10 bases between them. Germline CDR1 MNHEY, CDR2 SMNVEV (reference sequence). The CDR3 is 14 amino acids.

The chain joins TRBV28 to TRBJ1-1; a possible D gene is TRBD1 (6 bases). This CDR3 spans 15 amino acids. Deletions cut 10 bases from V and 6 bases from J, with 24 bases between. Germline V gives CDR1 MDHEN, CDR2 SYDVKM. The CDR3, as DNA: TGTGCCACGCTCTCCGGGACAATGCTTAAGGCTGAAGCTTTCTTT. This codes for CATLSGTMLKAEAFF.

The chain combines TRBV4-3 with TRBJ2-5; D gene uncertain. V was shortened by 0 bases and J by 3 bases, with 11 bases between the two germline ends. Germline CDR1 and CDR2: LGHNA and YSLEER. The CDR3 runs 15 residues. In DNA form, the CDR3 reads TGCGCCAGCAGCCAAGATTTGGCAGACAAAGAGACCCAGTACTTC. Its translation is CASSQDLADKETQYF.

CDR3 sequence: CASSENLYEQYF. DNA of the CDR3: TGTGCCAGCAGTGAGAACCTATACGAGCAGTACTTC. The rearrangement uses TRBV25-1 and TRBJ2-7; D remains ambiguous. Germline-derived CDR1 and CDR2 are MGHDK and SYGVNS. Trimming took off 3 bases at V and 4 bases at J, with 7 bases between the two ends. This CDR3 comprises 12 residues.

This sequence joins TRBV7-6 and TRBJ1-6, with D unresolved. CDR3 size: 20 residues. Trimming took off 5 bases at V and 0 bases at J, with 23 bases between the two ends. Looked up from germline, CDR1 is SGHVS and CDR2 is FNYEAQ. The CDR3 DNA follows: TGTGCCAGCAGCAATAGGGAGCCACGGGATCCAAGCTCCTATAATTCACCCCTCCACTTT. Translation: CASSNREPRDPSSYNSPLHF.

The chain couples TRBV29-1 to TRBJ1-1; D may be TRBD1 (5 bases). The V and J ends lost 3 bases and 5 bases respectively, with 13 bases between them. Germline V gene lookup returns CDR1 SQVTM and CDR2 ANQGSEA. This CDR3 contains 13 residues. The chain's CDR3 is CSVDPGEGTEAFF. The CDR3 nucleotides read TGCAGCGTTGACCCCGGGGAGGGGACTGAAGCTTTCTTT.

This chain connects TRBV15 to TRBJ2-1; 9 nucleotides match TRBD1. J gave up 6 bases and V 3 bases, and 6 bases lay outside the gene matches. The CDR3 is made up of 15 amino acids. CDR1 LNHNV and CDR2 YYDKDF come from the germline V gene (reference sequence). The CDR3 DNA is TGTGCCACCAGCAGGGACAGGGGCGGTATCAATGAGCAGTTCTTC. It encodes CATSRDRGGINEQFF. The full variable domain, in which reference TRBV15 and TRBJ2-1 provide the parts outside the CDR3, is DAMVIQNPRYQVTQFGKPVTLSCSQTLNHNVMYWYQQKSSQAPKLLFHYYDKDFNNEADTPDNFQSRRPNTSFCFLDIRSPGLGDTAMYLCATSRDRGGINEQFFGPGTRLTVL.

The chain joins TRBV2 to TRBJ2-2; TRBD1 aligns across 7 bases. After removal of 7 bases from V and 7 bases from J, the junction contained 9 bases not matched to a gene. The CDR3 runs 14 residues. Germline CDR1 is SNHLY and CDR2 is FYNNEI. This chain's CDR3 is CASNGIQGIGELFF. CDR3 nucleotide sequence: TGTGCCAGCAATGGGATACAGGGGATCGGGGAGCTGTTTTTT.

The chain employs TRBV10-1 and TRBJ2-7, with 10 bases aligning to TRBD1. With 3 bases clipped from V and 3 bases from J, the junction kept 5 bases outside the gene matches. There are 15 residues in the CDR3. CDR1 and CDR2 (germline): WNHNN, SYGVQD (reference sequence). The chain's CDR3 is CASSDPGTGVYEQYF. CDR3 DNA: TGCGCCAGCAGTGACCCCGGGACAGGGGTCTACGAGCAGTACTTC.

The chain recombines TRBV5-8 with TRBJ2-5; 8 bases line up with TRBD2. The V gene's germline CDR1 is SGHTS and CDR2 YDEGEE. The CDR3 is 14 amino acids. This CDR3 is CATRGRQSRETQYF. In DNA form, the CDR3 reads TGTGCTACGCGCGGGAGGCAGAGTCGAGAGACCCAGTACTTC.

The CDR3 DNA sequence: TGTGCCAGCTCACCATCAGGAGGGGCCCAAGAGACCCAGTACTTC. It specifies CASSPSGGAQETQYF. The chain is built from TRBV18 and TRBJ2-5; a possible D gene is TRBD2 (6 bases). Germline V gene data show CDR1 as KGHSH and CDR2 as LQKENI. CDR3 length: 15 amino acids. Trimming took off 2 bases at V and 1 base at J, with 11 bases between the two ends.

This chain joins TRBV5-1 and TRBJ2-5, with D perhaps TRBD2 (6 bases). The CDR3 is made up of 14 amino acids. Germline assignment: CDR1 SGHRS and CDR2 YFSETQ. With 0 bases removed from V and 4 bases from J, the gap between germline ends came to 10 bases. For the CDR3, the DNA is TGCGCCAGCAGCTTGGGAGCGGGCGGAGAGACCCAGTACTTC. Its translation: CASSLGAGGETQYF.